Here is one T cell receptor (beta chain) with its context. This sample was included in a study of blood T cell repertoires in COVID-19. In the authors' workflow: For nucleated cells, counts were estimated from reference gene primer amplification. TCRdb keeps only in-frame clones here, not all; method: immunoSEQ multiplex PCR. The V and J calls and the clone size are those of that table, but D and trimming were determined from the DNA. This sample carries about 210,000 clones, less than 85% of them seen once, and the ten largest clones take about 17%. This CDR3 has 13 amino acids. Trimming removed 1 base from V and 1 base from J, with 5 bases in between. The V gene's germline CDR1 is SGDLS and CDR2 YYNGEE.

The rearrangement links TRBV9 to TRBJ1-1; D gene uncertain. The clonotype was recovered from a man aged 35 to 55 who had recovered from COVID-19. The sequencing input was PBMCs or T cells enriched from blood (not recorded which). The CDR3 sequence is CASSVWQNTEAFF. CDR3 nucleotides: TGTGCCAGCAGCGTATGGCAGAACACTGAAGCTTTCTTT.